This is a list of T cell receptor beta chains from one sample in a study of cytomegalovirus exposure and HLA in healthy donors. Sequencing used immunoSEQ multiplex PCR; TCRdb keeps in-frame clones, though not all of them. Of 150,000 or so clones listed, approximately 70% were seen once; the top ten hold 1.5% to 2%. The sequenced sample was PBMCs. These receptors all come from a young woman in good health and CMV-seronegative. The CDR3 runs from the conserved cysteine through the conserved F or W. Each record gives: V gene, D gene, clone size, CDR3 protein. A D gene is named only where the DNA matches it firmly. Clone sizes are given selectively: once, few, many, or a class where the clone is expanded.

>TRBV27|TRBD2|-
CASSPQASGGLKYNEQFF
>TRBV28|-|-
CASSFSSYEQYF
>TRBV11-3|-|-
CASSSTTSNYGYTF
>TRBV5-4|-|few
CASSKGADTYNSPLHF
>TRBV6-4|-|-
CASRATGKVGTDTQYF
>TRBV18|-|-
CASSPRDGWADTQYF
>TRBV9|TRBD1|-
CANPGQGYTEAFF
>TRBV4-1|-|-
CASSQENSGNEKLFF
>TRBV7-6|-|-
CASSPDNLNTEAFF
>TRBV27|-|-
CASSLQGSDYGYTF
>TRBV6-1|-|-
CASSLNLVYYEQYF
>TRBV6-1|TRBD1|-
CASSERTGISEKLFF
>TRBV19|TRBD1|-
CASSNQGANQPQHF
>TRBV4-1|-|few
CASSQDLHQGKTDSNQPQHF
>TRBV4-3|-|-
CASSQGSGSTDTQYF
>TRBV7-9|TRBD2|-
CASSDAGGSTYNEQFF
>TRBV25-1|TRBD2|-
CAAGGPYEQYF
>TRBV19|TRBD1|few
CASSLRQGRGEAFF
>TRBV7-9|-|-
CASRRGSGTGELFF
>TRBV5-5|TRBD1|-
CASTAGQRNTEAFF
>TRBV5-1|TRBD1|-
CASSLGGTGDNEQFF
>TRBV27|TRBD1|-
CASSPRQGQETQYF
>TRBV19|TRBD2|-
CATQGGREPTGELFF
>TRBV20-1|TRBD1|-
CSGQGYNEQFF
>TRBV19|TRBD1|-
CASSISDREAFF
>TRBV7-3|-|few
CASSSTGGMAEAFF
>TRBV19|TRBD1|-
CASGQGIYEQYF
>TRBV2|TRBD2|-
CASRGLAGGSDTQYF
>TRBV11-1|-|-
CASRPGTHTEAFF
>TRBV4-3|-|-
CASSQASWGRKGNTIYF